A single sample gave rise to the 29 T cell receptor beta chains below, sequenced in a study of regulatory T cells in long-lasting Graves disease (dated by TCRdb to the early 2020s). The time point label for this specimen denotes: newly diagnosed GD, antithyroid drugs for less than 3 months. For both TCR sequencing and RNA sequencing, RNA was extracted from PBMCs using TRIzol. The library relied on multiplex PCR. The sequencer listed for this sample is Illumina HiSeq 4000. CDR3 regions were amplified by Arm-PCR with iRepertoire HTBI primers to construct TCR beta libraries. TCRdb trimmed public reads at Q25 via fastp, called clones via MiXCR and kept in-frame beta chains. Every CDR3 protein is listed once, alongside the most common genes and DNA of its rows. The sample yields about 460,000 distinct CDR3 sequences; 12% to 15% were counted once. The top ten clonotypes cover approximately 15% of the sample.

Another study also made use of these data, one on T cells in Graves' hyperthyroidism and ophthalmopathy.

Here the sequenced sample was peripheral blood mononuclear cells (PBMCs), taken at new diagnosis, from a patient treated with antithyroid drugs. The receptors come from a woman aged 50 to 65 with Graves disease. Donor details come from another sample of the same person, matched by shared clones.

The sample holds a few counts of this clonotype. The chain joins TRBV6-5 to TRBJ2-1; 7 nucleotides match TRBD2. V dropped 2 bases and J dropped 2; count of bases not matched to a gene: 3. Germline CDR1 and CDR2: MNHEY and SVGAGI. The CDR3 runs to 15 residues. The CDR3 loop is CASSYGGSPYNEQFF. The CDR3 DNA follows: TGTGCCAGCAGTTACGGCGGGAGTCCCTACAATGAGCAGTTCTTC.

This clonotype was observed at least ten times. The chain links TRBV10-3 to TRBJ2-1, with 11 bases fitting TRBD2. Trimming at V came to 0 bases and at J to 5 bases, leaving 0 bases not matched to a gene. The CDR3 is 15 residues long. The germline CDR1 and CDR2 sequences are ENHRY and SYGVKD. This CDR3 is CAISESGLADNEQFF. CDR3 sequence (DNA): TGTGCCATCAGTGAGTCGGGACTAGCGGACAATGAGCAGTTCTTC.

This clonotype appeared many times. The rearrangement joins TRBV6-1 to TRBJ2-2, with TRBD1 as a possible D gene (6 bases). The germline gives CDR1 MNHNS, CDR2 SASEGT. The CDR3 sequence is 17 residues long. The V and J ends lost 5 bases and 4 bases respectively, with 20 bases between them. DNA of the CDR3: TGTGCCAGCAGTCCGGCGACAGGCCTCGAGGGCACCGGGGAGCTGTTTTTT. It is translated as CASSPATGLEGTGELFF.

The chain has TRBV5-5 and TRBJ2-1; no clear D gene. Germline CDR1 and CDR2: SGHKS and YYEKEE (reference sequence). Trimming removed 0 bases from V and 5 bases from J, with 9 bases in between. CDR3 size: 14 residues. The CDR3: CASSLDTGHNEQFF. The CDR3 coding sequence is TGTGCCAGCAGCTTGGATACGGGCCACAATGAGCAGTTCTTC.

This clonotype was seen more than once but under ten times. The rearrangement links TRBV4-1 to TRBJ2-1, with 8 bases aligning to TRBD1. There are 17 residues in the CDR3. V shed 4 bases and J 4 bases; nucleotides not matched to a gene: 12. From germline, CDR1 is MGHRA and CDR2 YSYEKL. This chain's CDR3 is CASSPRPQGARYNEQFF. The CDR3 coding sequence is TGCGCCAGCAGCCCGCGCCCTCAGGGGGCGCGATACAATGAGCAGTTCTTC.

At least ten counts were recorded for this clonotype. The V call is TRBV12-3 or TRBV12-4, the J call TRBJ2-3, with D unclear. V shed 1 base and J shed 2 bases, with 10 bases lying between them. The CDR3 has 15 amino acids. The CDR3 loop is CASSLDLPSTDTQYF. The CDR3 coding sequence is TGTGCCAGCAGTTTAGACCTGCCTTCCACAGATACGCAGTATTTT.

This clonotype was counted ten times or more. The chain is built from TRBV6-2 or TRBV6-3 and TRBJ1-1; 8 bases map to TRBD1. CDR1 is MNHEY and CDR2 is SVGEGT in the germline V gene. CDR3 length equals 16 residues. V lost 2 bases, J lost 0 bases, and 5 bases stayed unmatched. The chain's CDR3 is CASSYLDRGLNTEAFF. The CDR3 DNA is TGTGCCAGCAGTTACCTCGACAGGGGATTGAACACTGAAGCTTTCTTT.

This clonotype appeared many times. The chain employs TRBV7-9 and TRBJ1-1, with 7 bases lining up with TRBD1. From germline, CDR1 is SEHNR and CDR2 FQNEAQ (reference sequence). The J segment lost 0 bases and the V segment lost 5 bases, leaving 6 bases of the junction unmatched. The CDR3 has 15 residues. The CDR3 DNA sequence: TGTGCCAGCAGCCCCCAGACAGGGCTGAACACTGAAGCTTTCTTT. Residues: CASSPQTGLNTEAFF.

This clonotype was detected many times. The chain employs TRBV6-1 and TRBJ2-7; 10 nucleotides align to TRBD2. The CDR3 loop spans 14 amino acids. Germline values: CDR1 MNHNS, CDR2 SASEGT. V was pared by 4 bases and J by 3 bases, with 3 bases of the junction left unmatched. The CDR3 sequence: CASSGTSGYYEQYF. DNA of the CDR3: TGTGCCAGCAGTGGGACTAGCGGTTACTACGAGCAGTACTTC.

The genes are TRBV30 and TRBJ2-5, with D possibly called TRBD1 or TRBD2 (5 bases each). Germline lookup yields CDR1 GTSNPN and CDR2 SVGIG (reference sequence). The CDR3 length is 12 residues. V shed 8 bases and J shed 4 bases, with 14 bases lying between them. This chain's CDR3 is CARGWGVETQYF. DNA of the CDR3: TGTGCCCGGGGCTGGGGAGTAGAGACCCAGTACTTC.

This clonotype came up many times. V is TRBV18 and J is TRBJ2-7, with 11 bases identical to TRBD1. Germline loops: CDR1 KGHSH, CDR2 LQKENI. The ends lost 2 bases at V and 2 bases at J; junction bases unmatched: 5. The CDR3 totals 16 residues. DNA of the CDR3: TGTGCCAGCTCACCAATCCCGGGACAGGGGGCCTACGAGCAGTACTTC. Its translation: CASSPIPGQGAYEQYF.

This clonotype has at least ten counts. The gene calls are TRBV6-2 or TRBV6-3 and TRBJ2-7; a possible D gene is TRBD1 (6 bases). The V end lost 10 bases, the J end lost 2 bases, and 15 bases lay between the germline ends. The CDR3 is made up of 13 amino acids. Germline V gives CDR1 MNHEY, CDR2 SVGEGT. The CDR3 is CATQAQGTYEQYF. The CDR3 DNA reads TGTGCCACCCAAGCGCAGGGGACCTACGAGCAGTACTTC.

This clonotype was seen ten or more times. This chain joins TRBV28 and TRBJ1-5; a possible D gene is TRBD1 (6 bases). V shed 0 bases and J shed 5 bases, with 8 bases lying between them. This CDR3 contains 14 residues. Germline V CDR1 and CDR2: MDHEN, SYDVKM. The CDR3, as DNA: TGTGCCAGCAGTTTATGGGACAGTTATCAGCCCCAGCATTTT. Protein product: CASSLWDSYQPQHF.

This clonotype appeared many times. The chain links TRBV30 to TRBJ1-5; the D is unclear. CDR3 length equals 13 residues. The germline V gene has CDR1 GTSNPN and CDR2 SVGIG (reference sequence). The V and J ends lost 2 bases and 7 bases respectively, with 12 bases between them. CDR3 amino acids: CAWSHPDRQPQHF. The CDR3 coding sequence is TGTGCCTGGAGTCACCCAGACCGGCAGCCCCAGCATTTT.

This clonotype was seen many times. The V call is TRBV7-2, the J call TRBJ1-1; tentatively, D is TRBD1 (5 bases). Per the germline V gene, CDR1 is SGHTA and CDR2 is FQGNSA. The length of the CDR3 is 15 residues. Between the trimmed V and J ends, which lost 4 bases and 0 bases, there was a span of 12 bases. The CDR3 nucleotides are TGTGCCAGCAGCTCATTTCAGGGTCTGAACACTGAAGCTTTCTTT. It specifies CASSSFQGLNTEAFF.

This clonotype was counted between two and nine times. DNA of the CDR3: TGTGCCAGCAGCTCGATGTATGGGGGAGGAAACACCATATATTTT. Protein sequence: CASSSMYGGGNTIYF. The rearrangement joins TRBV5-5 to TRBJ1-3, with a possible D match to TRBD1 (5 bases). The CDR3 has 15 residues. The germline V and J ends were trimmed by 3 bases and 4 bases, with 14 bases remaining between them. Germline loops: CDR1 SGHKS, CDR2 YYEKEE (reference sequence). The full variable domain, with the rest looked up from reference TRBV5-5 and TRBJ1-3, is DAGVTQSPTHLIKTRGQQVTLRCSPISGHKSVSWYQQVLGQGPQFIFQYYEKEERGRGNFPDRFSARQFPNYSSELNVNALLLGDSALYLCASSSMYGGGNTIYFGEGSWLTVV.

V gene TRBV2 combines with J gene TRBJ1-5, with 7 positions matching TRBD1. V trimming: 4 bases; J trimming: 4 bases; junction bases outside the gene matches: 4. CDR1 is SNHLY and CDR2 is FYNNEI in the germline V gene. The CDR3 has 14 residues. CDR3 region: CASSGTGLNQPQHF. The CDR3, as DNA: TGTGCCAGCAGTGGGACAGGCTTAAATCAGCCCCAGCATTTT.

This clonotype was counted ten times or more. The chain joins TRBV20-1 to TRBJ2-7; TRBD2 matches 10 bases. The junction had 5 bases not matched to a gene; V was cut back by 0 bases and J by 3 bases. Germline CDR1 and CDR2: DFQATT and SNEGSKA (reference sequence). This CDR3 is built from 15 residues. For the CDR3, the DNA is TGCAGTGCTAGAGATGATAGCGGGAGGCTCTACGAGCAGTACTTC. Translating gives CSARDDSGRLYEQYF.

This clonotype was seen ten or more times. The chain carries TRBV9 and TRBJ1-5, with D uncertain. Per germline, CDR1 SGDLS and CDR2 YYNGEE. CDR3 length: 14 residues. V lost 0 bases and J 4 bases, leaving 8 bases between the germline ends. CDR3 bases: TGTGCCAGCAGCGTAGGCTTCGGAAATCAGCCCCAGCATTTT. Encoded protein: CASSVGFGNQPQHF. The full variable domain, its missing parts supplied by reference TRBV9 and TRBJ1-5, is DSGVTQTPKHLITATGQRVTLRCSPRSGDLSVYWYQQSLDQGLQFLIQYYNGEERAKGNILERFSAQQFPDLHSELNLSSLELGDSALYFCASSVGFGNQPQHFGDGTRLSIL.

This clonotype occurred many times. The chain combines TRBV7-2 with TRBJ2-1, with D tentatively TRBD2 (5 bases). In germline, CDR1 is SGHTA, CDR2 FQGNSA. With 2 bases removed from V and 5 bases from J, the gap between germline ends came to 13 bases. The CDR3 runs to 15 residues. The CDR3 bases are TGTGCCAGCAGCTTAAGGCGGGTTATAAACAATGAGCAGTTCTTC. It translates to CASSLRRVINNEQFF.

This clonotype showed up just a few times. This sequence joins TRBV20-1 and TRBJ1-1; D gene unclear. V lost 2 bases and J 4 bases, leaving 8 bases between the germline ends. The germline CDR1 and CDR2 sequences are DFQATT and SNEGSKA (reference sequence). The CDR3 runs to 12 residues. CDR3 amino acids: CSARPFRTEAFF. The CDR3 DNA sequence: TGCAGTGCTAGACCTTTCCGCACTGAAGCTTTCTTT.

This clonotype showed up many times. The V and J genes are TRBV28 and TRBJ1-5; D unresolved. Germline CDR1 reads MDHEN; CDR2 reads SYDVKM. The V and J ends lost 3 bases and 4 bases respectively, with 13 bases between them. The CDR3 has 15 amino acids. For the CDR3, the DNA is TGTGCCAGCAGTTTTGTTACGGAACGAAATCAGCCCCAGCATTTT. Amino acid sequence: CASSFVTERNQPQHF.

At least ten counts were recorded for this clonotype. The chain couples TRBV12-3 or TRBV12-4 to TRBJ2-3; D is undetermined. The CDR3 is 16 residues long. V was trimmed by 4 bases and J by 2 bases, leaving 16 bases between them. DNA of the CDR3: TGTGCCAGCAGTTCCGCGGCCCCCCAACACACAGATACGCAGTATTTT. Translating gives CASSSAAPQHTDTQYF.

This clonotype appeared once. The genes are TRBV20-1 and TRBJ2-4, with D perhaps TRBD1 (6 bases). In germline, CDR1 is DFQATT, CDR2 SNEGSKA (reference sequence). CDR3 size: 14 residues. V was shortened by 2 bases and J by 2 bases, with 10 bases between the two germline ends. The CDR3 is CSARPQGTKNIQYF. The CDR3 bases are TGCAGTGCTAGACCACAGGGAACCAAAAACATTCAGTACTTC.

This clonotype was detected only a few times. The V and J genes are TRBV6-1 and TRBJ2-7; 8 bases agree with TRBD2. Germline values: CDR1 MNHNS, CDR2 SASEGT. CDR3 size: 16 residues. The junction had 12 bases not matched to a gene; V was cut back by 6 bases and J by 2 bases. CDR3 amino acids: CASSPIAGSVAYEQYF. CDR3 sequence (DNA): TGTGCCAGCAGCCCAATAGCGGGATCGGTCGCCTACGAGCAGTACTTC.

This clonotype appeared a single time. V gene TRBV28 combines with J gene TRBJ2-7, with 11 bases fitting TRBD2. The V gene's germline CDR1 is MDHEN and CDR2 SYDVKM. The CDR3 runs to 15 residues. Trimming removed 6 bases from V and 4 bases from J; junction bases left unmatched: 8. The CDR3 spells CASSQVGLADYEQYF. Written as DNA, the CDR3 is TGTGCCAGCAGCCAAGTGGGACTAGCGGATTACGAGCAGTACTTC.

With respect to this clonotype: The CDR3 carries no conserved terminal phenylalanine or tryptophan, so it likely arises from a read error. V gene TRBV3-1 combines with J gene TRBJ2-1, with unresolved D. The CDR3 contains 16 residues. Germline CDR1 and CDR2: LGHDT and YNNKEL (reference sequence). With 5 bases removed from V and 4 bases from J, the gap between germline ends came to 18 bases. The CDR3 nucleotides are TGTGCCAGCAGCATCTCTGCTGGAGTTGTGTACAATGAGCAGTTCGTC. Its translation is CASSISAGVVYNEQFV.

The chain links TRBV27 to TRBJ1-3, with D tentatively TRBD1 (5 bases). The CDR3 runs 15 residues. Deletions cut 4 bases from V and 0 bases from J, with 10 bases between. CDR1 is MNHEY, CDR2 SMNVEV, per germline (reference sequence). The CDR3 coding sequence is TGTGCCAGCAGTTCCAGGGTCGACTCTGGAAACACCATATATTTT. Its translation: CASSSRVDSGNTIYF.

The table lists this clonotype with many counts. In DNA form, the CDR3 reads TGTGCCAGCAGTTTAAGCGGGGTCTCCTACAATGAGCAGTTCTTC. Protein: CASSLSGVSYNEQFF. J is TRBJ2-1 and V is TRBV12-3 or TRBV12-4; 7 bases map to TRBD2. V shed 2 bases and J 0 bases; nucleotides not matched to a gene: 1. CDR3 length: 15 residues.